Below are 4 T cell receptor beta chains sequenced from a single sample in a study of blood T cell repertoires in COVID-19. Only in-frame clones appear in the TCRdb table, and some are missing; sequencing was by immunoSEQ multiplex PCR. The sample records about 240,000 clones, 85% to 90% being singletons. Sequencing was done on a sample of peripheral blood. The receptors stem from a man aged 55 to 70 with acute or convalescent COVID-19.

The rearrangement joins TRBV28 to TRBJ1-3; D is undetermined. Trimming took off 0 bases at V and 4 bases at J, with 7 bases between the two ends. The germline gives CDR1 MDHEN, CDR2 SYDVKM. This CDR3 has 14 amino acids. In nucleotides, the CDR3 is TGTGCCAGCAGTTTATGGGGCAGAGGAAACACCATATATTTT. Protein product: CASSLWGRGNTIYF.

This sequence joins TRBV10-3 and TRBJ2-7; 7 bases map to TRBD2. The V gene's germline CDR1 is ENHRY and CDR2 SYGVKD. The J segment lost 2 bases and the V segment lost 6 bases, leaving 7 bases of the junction unmatched. This CDR3 is built from 14 residues. Here the CDR3 DNA reads TGTGCCATCAGGGGGGAGGGTACACCCTACGAGCAGTACTTC. Protein: CAIRGEGTPYEQYF.

The chain combines TRBV27 with TRBJ1-1; D is uncertain. The CDR3 consists of 15 residues. Germline V CDR1 and CDR2: MNHEY, SMNVEV (reference sequence). Trimming took 2 bases from V and 5 from J, leaving 15 bases between them. CDR3 sequence: CASSLTQAIRTEAFF. The CDR3 coding sequence is TGTGCCAGCAGTTTAACTCAGGCGATTCGGACTGAAGCTTTCTTT.

V and J are TRBV28 and TRBJ1-5; D might be TRBD1 (6 bases). CDR3 length: 17 residues. Germline-derived CDR1 and CDR2 are MDHEN and SYDVKM. The CDR3 region is CVTRPGGAKGSNQPQHF. The DNA for the CDR3 is TGTGTGACAAGACCTGGGGGGGCTAAAGGGAGCAATCAGCCCCAGCATTTT.